This is a list of T cell receptor beta chains from one sample in a study of T cells in Graves' hyperthyroidism and ophthalmopathy. Each CDR3 protein gets one entry after TCRdb re-called the multiplex PCR reads with MiXCR. The repertoire holds about half a million distinct CDR3 sequences, with roughly 15% as singletons. Specimen: blood. These receptor sequences come from a woman aged 25-40 years with Graves' ophthalmopathy. Both conserved end residues are part of each CDR3. A D gene is named only where the DNA matches it firmly. The listing skips clone size in some rows; elsewhere it reads once, few, many or a size class.

CDR3aa: CSAHRANSPLHF; CDR3nt: TGCAGTGCCCACAGGGCTAATTCACCCCTCCACTTT; abundance: few; d_gene: -; j_gene: TRBJ1-6; v_gene: TRBV20-1
CDR3aa: CASSLGWDSGRGGTEAFF; CDR3nt: TGTGCCAGCAGCTTAGGCTGGGATTCCGGGAGAGGGGGCACTGAAGCTTTCTTT; abundance: few; d_gene: -; j_gene: TRBJ1-1; v_gene: TRBV11-1
CDR3aa: CASSIGTVVWGTEAFF; CDR3nt: TGTGCCAGCAGCATCGGGACAGTCGTTTGGGGGACTGAAGCTTTCTTT; abundance: -; d_gene: TRBD1; j_gene: TRBJ1-1; v_gene: TRBV12-3/TRBV12-4
CDR3aa: CSATGSTQYF; CDR3nt: TGCAGTGCTACGGGGAGTACGCAGTATTTT; abundance: many; d_gene: -; j_gene: TRBJ2-3; v_gene: TRBV20-1
CDR3aa: CASSPPHETQYF; CDR3nt: TGTGCCAGCTCACCGCCGCACGAGACCCAGTACTTC; abundance: few; d_gene: -; j_gene: TRBJ2-5; v_gene: TRBV18
CDR3aa: CASSALLGSTDTQYF; CDR3nt: TGTGCCAGCAGCGCCCTATTGGGGAGCACAGATACGCAGTATTTT; abundance: few; d_gene: -; j_gene: TRBJ2-3; v_gene: TRBV9
CDR3aa: CASSLELASSYEQYF; CDR3nt: TGCGCCAGCAGCTTGGAATTGGCTTCTTCCTACGAGCAGTACTTC; abundance: many; d_gene: -; j_gene: TRBJ2-7; v_gene: TRBV5-1
CDR3aa: CASSASGTKFF; CDR3nt: TGTGCCAGCTCCGCGAGCGGGACAAAGTTCTTC; abundance: -; d_gene: -; j_gene: TRBJ2-1; v_gene: TRBV12-3/TRBV12-4
CDR3aa: CASSLGIWVNSPLHF; CDR3nt: TGCGCCAGCAGCTTGGGCATTTGGGTCAATTCACCCCTCCACTTT; abundance: many; d_gene: -; j_gene: TRBJ1-6; v_gene: TRBV5-1
CDR3aa: CSARSGVQEKLFF; CDR3nt: TGCAGTGCTAGGAGCGGGGTGCAGGAAAAACTGTTTTTT; abundance: many; d_gene: -; j_gene: TRBJ1-4; v_gene: TRBV20-1
CDR3aa: CASSLVLNEKLFF; CDR3nt: TGTGCCAGCAGCTTGGTGCTGAATGAAAAACTGTTTTTT; abundance: many; d_gene: -; j_gene: TRBJ1-4; v_gene: TRBV5-5
CDR3aa: CASSIRQGNEQYF; CDR3nt: TGTGCCAGCAGCATCAGACAGGGCAACGAGCAGTACTTC; abundance: many; d_gene: TRBD1; j_gene: TRBJ2-7; v_gene: TRBV11-2
CDR3aa: CASTADTGGELFF; CDR3nt: TGTGCCAGCACAGCGGATACCGGCGGGGAGCTGTTTTTT; abundance: many; d_gene: -; j_gene: TRBJ2-2; v_gene: TRBV2
CDR3aa: CASSFLDYEQYF; CDR3nt: TGTGCCAGCAGTTTTCTAGACTACGAGCAGTACTTC; abundance: many; d_gene: -; j_gene: TRBJ2-7; v_gene: TRBV28
CDR3aa: CASTITGLAQVQETQYF; CDR3nt: TGCGCCAGCACCATTACCGGGTTGGCCCAGGTCCAAGAGACCCAGTACTTC; abundance: -; d_gene: -; j_gene: TRBJ2-5; v_gene: TRBV5-1
CDR3aa: CASSYGGSADTQYF; CDR3nt: TGTGCCAGCAGTTATGGAGGGAGCGCAGATACGCAGTATTTT; abundance: few; d_gene: -; j_gene: TRBJ2-3; v_gene: TRBV6-2/TRBV6-3
CDR3aa: CASSYRKETQYF; CDR3nt: TGTGCCAGCAGTTATCGAAAAGAGACCCAGTACTTC; abundance: few; d_gene: -; j_gene: TRBJ2-5; v_gene: TRBV6-2/TRBV6-3
CDR3aa: CSAIVGPANSPLHF; CDR3nt: TGCAGTGCTATTGTCGGGCCGGCAAATTCACCCCTCCACTTT; abundance: few; d_gene: -; j_gene: TRBJ1-6; v_gene: TRBV20-1
CDR3aa: CASSPRGNGHPANYEQYF; CDR3nt: TGTGCCAGCAGCCCCCGCGGCAACGGGCATCCTGCAAACTACGAGCAGTACTTC; abundance: many; d_gene: -; j_gene: TRBJ2-7; v_gene: TRBV3-2
CDR3aa: CASSAPAGTSTNEKLFF; CDR3nt: TGTGCCAGCAGCGCTCCCGCCGGGACTTCAACTAATGAAAAACTGTTTTTT; abundance: -; d_gene: -; j_gene: TRBJ1-4; v_gene: TRBV9
CDR3aa: CASSLVGQGSGETQYF; CDR3nt: TGTGCCAGCAGCTTGGTGGGACAGGGGAGTGGAGAGACCCAGTACTTC; abundance: -; d_gene: TRBD1; j_gene: TRBJ2-5; v_gene: TRBV7-2
CDR3aa: CASSLWAGSLEQFF; CDR3nt: TGTGCCAGCAGTTTATGGGCAGGGTCCCTTGAGCAGTTCTTC; abundance: -; d_gene: -; j_gene: TRBJ2-1; v_gene: TRBV28
CDR3aa: CAWSVIAWSPLHF; CDR3nt: TGTGCCTGGAGTGTAATCGCTTGGTCACCCCTCCACTTT; abundance: many; d_gene: -; j_gene: TRBJ1-6; v_gene: TRBV30
CDR3aa: CASSLMGNQETQYF; CDR3nt: TGTGCCAGCAGCTTAATGGGGAACCAAGAGACCCAGTACTTC; abundance: many; d_gene: -; j_gene: TRBJ2-5; v_gene: TRBV11-2
CDR3aa: CSARVAGVIYEQYF; CDR3nt: TGCAGTGCTAGAGTAGCGGGAGTTATCTACGAGCAGTACTTC; abundance: -; d_gene: TRBD2; j_gene: TRBJ2-7; v_gene: TRBV20-1
CDR3aa: CASSSRTSASYEQYF; CDR3nt: TGTGCCAGCAGCTCGCGGACTAGCGCAAGCTACGAGCAGTACTTC; abundance: once; d_gene: TRBD2; j_gene: TRBJ2-7; v_gene: TRBV11-2
CDR3aa: CASSSVRGSEAFF; CDR3nt: TGTGCCAGCAGTTCGGTAAGGGGGTCTGAAGCTTTCTTT; abundance: few; d_gene: -; j_gene: TRBJ1-1; v_gene: TRBV7-2
CDR3aa: CSARLAEGTDTQYF; CDR3nt: TGCAGTGCTAGGCTAGCGGAGGGCACAGATACGCAGTATTTT; abundance: many; d_gene: TRBD2; j_gene: TRBJ2-3; v_gene: TRBV20-1
CDR3aa: CASSLAEGTVPYNEQFF; CDR3nt: TGTGCCAGCAGCTTGGCCGAGGGGACTGTACCCTACAATGAGCAGTTCTTC; abundance: few; d_gene: -; j_gene: TRBJ2-1; v_gene: TRBV5-4
CDR3aa: CAWSLGLAGAGELFF; CDR3nt: TGTGCCTGGAGTTTAGGCCTAGCGGGAGCGGGGGAGCTGTTTTTT; abundance: -; d_gene: TRBD2; j_gene: TRBJ2-2; v_gene: TRBV30
CDR3aa: CASSASGYQFF; CDR3nt: TGTGCCAGCAGCGCTAGCGGTTATCAGTTCTTC; abundance: few; d_gene: TRBD2; j_gene: TRBJ2-1; v_gene: TRBV7-2
CDR3aa: CAWRRDSSNEQYF; CDR3nt: TGTGCCTGGAGACGGGACAGTTCCAACGAGCAGTACTTC; abundance: many; d_gene: TRBD1; j_gene: TRBJ2-7; v_gene: TRBV30
CDR3aa: CASSRDSPSEKLFF; CDR3nt: TGCGCCAGCAGCCGGGACAGCCCAAGTGAAAAACTGTTTTTT; abundance: -; d_gene: TRBD1; j_gene: TRBJ1-4; v_gene: TRBV5-1
CDR3aa: CASSGGTVSSGNTIYF; CDR3nt: TGCGCCAGCAGCGGGGGGACAGTCTCCTCTGGAAACACCATATATTTT; abundance: few; d_gene: TRBD1; j_gene: TRBJ1-3; v_gene: TRBV5-1
CDR3aa: CASDRSSGNTIYF; CDR3nt: TGTGCCAGCGACAGAAGCTCTGGAAACACCATATATTTT; abundance: -; d_gene: -; j_gene: TRBJ1-3; v_gene: TRBV6-1
CDR3aa: CAISGSGRAGNEQFF; CDR3nt: TGTGCCATCAGCGGTAGCGGGAGGGCGGGAAATGAGCAGTTCTTC; abundance: -; d_gene: TRBD2; j_gene: TRBJ2-1; v_gene: TRBV10-3
CDR3aa: CSARPLAGPPDTQYF; CDR3nt: TGCAGTGCTAGACCACTAGCGGGCCCCCCAGATACGCAGTATTTT; abundance: -; d_gene: TRBD2; j_gene: TRBJ2-3; v_gene: TRBV20-1
CDR3aa: CATSPGGNYGYTF; CDR3nt: TGTGCCACTTCACCCGGGGGGAACTATGGCTACACCTTC; abundance: many; d_gene: -; j_gene: TRBJ1-2; v_gene: TRBV6-1
CDR3aa: CASSLWVLQGAGVDTEAFF; CDR3nt: TGCGCCAGCAGCTTGTGGGTGCTACAGGGGGCGGGGGTAGACACTGAAGCTTTCTTT; abundance: few; d_gene: TRBD1; j_gene: TRBJ1-1; v_gene: TRBV5-1
CDR3aa: CASSLELVGSSYNEQFF; CDR3nt: TGCGCCAGCAGCTTGGAATTGGTGGGGAGCTCCTACAATGAGCAGTTCTTC; abundance: many; d_gene: -; j_gene: TRBJ2-1; v_gene: TRBV5-1
CDR3aa: CSVRSRGQSNTEAFF; CDR3nt: TGCAGTGTAAGGAGTAGGGGGCAATCGAACACTGAAGCTTTCTTT; abundance: few; d_gene: TRBD1; j_gene: TRBJ1-1; v_gene: TRBV20-1
CDR3aa: CASSLAKGGTVNTGELFF; CDR3nt: TGCGCCAGCAGCTTGGCCAAAGGGGGGACGGTAAACACCGGGGAGCTGTTTTTT; abundance: -; d_gene: -; j_gene: TRBJ2-2; v_gene: TRBV5-1
CDR3aa: CASSFLTSGSGTDTQYF; CDR3nt: TGTGCCAGCAGTTTCCTTACTAGCGGGAGTGGCACAGATACGCAGTATTTT; abundance: many; d_gene: TRBD2; j_gene: TRBJ2-3; v_gene: TRBV28
CDR3aa: CAIRALGDGSTDTQYF; CDR3nt: TGTGCCATCAGGGCCTTGGGGGACGGGAGCACAGATACGCAGTATTTT; abundance: many; d_gene: -; j_gene: TRBJ2-3; v_gene: TRBV10-3
CDR3aa: CASSPGDGRYEQYF; CDR3nt: TGCGCCAGCAGCCCGGGGGACGGTCGCTACGAGCAGTACTTC; abundance: -; d_gene: -; j_gene: TRBJ2-7; v_gene: TRBV4-3
CDR3aa: CATGLKETQYF; CDR3nt: TGTGCAACAGGGTTGAAAGAGACCCAGTACTTC; abundance: -; d_gene: -; j_gene: TRBJ2-5; v_gene: TRBV6-1
CDR3aa: CASSPRDSGYNEQFF; CDR3nt: TGTGCCAGCAGTCCCCGTGATAGCGGCTACAATGAGCAGTTCTTC; abundance: -; d_gene: -; j_gene: TRBJ2-1; v_gene: TRBV12-3/TRBV12-4
CDR3aa: CASSTDRGRLSYEQYF; CDR3nt: TGTGCCAGCAGTACGGACAGGGGGCGGTTGTCTTACGAGCAGTACTTC; abundance: -; d_gene: TRBD1; j_gene: TRBJ2-7; v_gene: TRBV28
CDR3aa: CASGLRGADTEAFF; CDR3nt: TGTGCCAGCGGACTCCGGGGCGCGGACACTGAAGCTTTCTTT; abundance: few; d_gene: -; j_gene: TRBJ1-1; v_gene: TRBV12-3/TRBV12-4
CDR3aa: CTSISGGGSGGTRETQYF; CDR3nt: TGTACCAGCATCTCGGGTGGTGGTAGCGGGGGGACGAGGGAGACCCAGTACTTC; abundance: -; d_gene: TRBD2; j_gene: TRBJ2-5; v_gene: TRBV6-2/TRBV6-3
CDR3aa: CASSFDTGHYEQYF; CDR3nt: TGTGCCAGCAGTTTCGACACGGGCCACTACGAGCAGTACTTC; abundance: -; d_gene: -; j_gene: TRBJ2-7; v_gene: TRBV28
CDR3aa: CASSQAGGRTSGNTIYF; CDR3nt: TGCGCCAGCAGCCAGGCTGGGGGACGGACCTCTGGAAACACCATATATTTT; abundance: -; d_gene: -; j_gene: TRBJ1-3; v_gene: TRBV4-1
CDR3aa: CASSGDRVMTYEQYF; CDR3nt: TGTGCCAGTAGTGGGGACAGGGTAATGACCTACGAGCAGTACTTC; abundance: few; d_gene: TRBD1; j_gene: TRBJ2-7; v_gene: TRBV19
CDR3aa: CASSPKDRENTEAFF; CDR3nt: TGTGCCAGCTCACCTAAGGACAGGGAGAACACTGAAGCTTTCTTT; abundance: many; d_gene: TRBD1; j_gene: TRBJ1-1; v_gene: TRBV18
CDR3aa: CASSVENPGQGTDTQYF; CDR3nt: TGTGCCAGCAGCGTAGAGAACCCGGGACAGGGTACAGATACGCAGTATTTT; abundance: few; d_gene: TRBD1; j_gene: TRBJ2-3; v_gene: TRBV9
CDR3aa: CAWSLGIEGYTF; CDR3nt: TGTGCCTGGAGCCTCGGGATCGAGGGCTACACCTTC; abundance: many; d_gene: -; j_gene: TRBJ1-2; v_gene: TRBV30
CDR3aa: CASSLEPGEEQYF; CDR3nt: TGTGCCAGCAGCTTAGAACCGGGTGAAGAGCAGTACTTC; abundance: many; d_gene: -; j_gene: TRBJ2-7; v_gene: TRBV7-2
CDR3aa: CASSSGTAGKNIQYF; CDR3nt: TGTGCCAGCAGCTCAGGAACGGCGGGGAAAAACATTCAGTACTTC; abundance: many; d_gene: -; j_gene: TRBJ2-4; v_gene: TRBV7-2
CDR3aa: CSVLPPQGADTQYF; CDR3nt: TGCAGTGTCCTGCCGCCCCAGGGTGCAGATACGCAGTATTTT; abundance: -; d_gene: -; j_gene: TRBJ2-3; v_gene: TRBV20-1